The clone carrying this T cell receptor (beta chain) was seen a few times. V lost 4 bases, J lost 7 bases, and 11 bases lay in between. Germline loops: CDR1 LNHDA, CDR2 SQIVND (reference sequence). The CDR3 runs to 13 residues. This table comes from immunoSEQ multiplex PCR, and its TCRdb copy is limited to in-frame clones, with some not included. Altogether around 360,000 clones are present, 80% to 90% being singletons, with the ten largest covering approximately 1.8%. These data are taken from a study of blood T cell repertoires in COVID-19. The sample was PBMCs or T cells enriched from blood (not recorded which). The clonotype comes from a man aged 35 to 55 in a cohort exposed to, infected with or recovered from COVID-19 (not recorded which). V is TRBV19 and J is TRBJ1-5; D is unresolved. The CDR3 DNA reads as TGTGCCAGTAGTAGTAGTGCTAGCCAGCCCCAGCATTTT. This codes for CASSSSASQPQHF.